Here is one TCR beta chain with its context. This sample is part of a study of blood T cell repertoires in COVID-19. Source study methods: Reference gene primers were amplified, and this amplification served to estimate nucleated cell counts. The data were produced by immunoSEQ multiplex PCR, yet TCRdb's version contains in-frame clones alone and is incomplete. V and J calls plus clone size are reproduced from that table; the DNA served to infer D and trimming. The sample carries fewer than 95,000 clones, 88% recorded once. The CDR3 sequence is 13 residues long. Trimming left V 7 bases short and J 5 bases short, with 11 bases between. Germline CDR1 is KGHDR and CDR2 is SFDVKD.

The receptor was derived from a man aged 55 to 70 with acute or convalescent COVID-19. V usage is TRBV24-1 and J usage is TRBJ2-1; possibly TRBD2 for D (5 bases). The sequencing sample was made of peripheral blood. CDR3 coding DNA: TGTGCCACCAGGGCACTAGGAAACAATGAGCAGTTCTTC. It codes for CATRALGNNEQFF.